The present T cell receptor (beta chain) was sequenced within a study of cytomegalovirus exposure and HLA in healthy donors. PCR amplification relied on 60 Vbeta primers (plus 13 Jbeta primers). Profiling relied on immunoSEQ multiplex PCR, and the TCRdb table lists in-frame clones only, not all of them. The table has under 40,000 clones, about four fifths seen once. Between the trimmed V and J ends, which lost 5 bases and 4 bases, there was a span of 9 bases. The CDR3 is made up of 12 amino acids. Germline CDR1 reads SQVTM; CDR2 reads ANQGSEA. As regards this clone: What it binds is not known.

Broader study findings: After further analysis at a later stage, 16,951 TCR beta sequences were associated with HLA alleles at 0.05 false discovery rate. In a later analysis, HLA-associated beta chains showed higher expansion and lower generation probabilities than comparable chains. Rates of TCR association differed by HLA locus in a later analysis, with DRB1 highest and HLA-C lowest.

This clonotype was sampled from a woman in her forties in good health and CMV-seronegative. The sequencing sample was made of PBMCs. The rearrangement links TRBV29-1 to TRBJ1-5; tentative D call: TRBD1 (5 bases). CDR3 in DNA: TGCAGCGTTAAGACAGTAAATCAGCCCCAGCATTTT. Translation: CSVKTVNQPQHF.